The 31 T cell receptor beta chains presented below share a single source sample, sequenced in a study of human T cells and chemical hapten exposure. Time point indicated: healthy volunteer bleed at 6 weeks. The total RNA was obtained from whole blood that was not fractionated. MiXCR was run by TCRdb on the RACE reads, yielding one entry per CDR3 protein. Counted here are 55,000 to 75,000 distinct CDR3 sequences, around 6.3% occurring once; the ten biggest clones make up roughly 3.4%. Input material: whole blood. All receptors come from a female donor in good health. Some clones in this sample may be carry-over from other donors' samples.

At least ten counts were recorded for this clonotype. The chain has TRBV12-3 or TRBV12-4 and TRBJ2-2; tentatively, D is TRBD1 or TRBD2 (5 bases each). This CDR3 region has 16 residues. V lost 7 bases, J lost 3 bases, and 18 bases lay in between. The CDR3 spells CASNPSRGPDTGELFF. CDR3 DNA: TGTGCCAGCAATCCTTCCCGGGGACCCGACACCGGGGAGCTGTTTTTT.

This clonotype was seen a few times. J is TRBJ1-5 and V is TRBV7-9; the D is unclear. The CDR3 loop spans 15 amino acids. The V end lost 2 bases, the J end lost 7 bases, and 15 bases lay between the germline ends. The germline gives CDR1 SEHNR, CDR2 FQNEAQ (reference sequence). This chain's CDR3 is CASSLSLGPGQPQHF. The CDR3 DNA follows: TGTGCCAGCAGCTTAAGTTTGGGCCCTGGACAGCCCCAGCATTTT.

This clonotype has just a few counts. The V gene is TRBV5-1, the J gene TRBJ1-5; possibly TRBD1 for D (5 bases). Germline V lookup: CDR1 SGHRS, CDR2 YFSETQ. The V end was cut by 4 bases, the J end by 8 bases, with 19 bases between. This CDR3 has 15 residues. In DNA, the CDR3 is TGCGCCAGCAGCGATACTCCGGGGACGAGGGAGCCCCAGCATTTT. Its protein product is CASSDTPGTREPQHF.

This clonotype occurred many times. The V gene is TRBV29-1, the J gene TRBJ2-3; D possibly corresponds to TRBD1 (6 bases). Germline V gives CDR1 SQVTM, CDR2 ANQGSEA. This CDR3 is built from 15 residues. Trimming removed 5 bases at V and 3 bases at J, with 18 bases between. This CDR3 reads CSVTLQGLGTDTQYF. As DNA, the CDR3 is TGCAGCGTTACCCTACAGGGTCTCGGGACAGATACGCAGTATTTT.

This clonotype showed up many times. The chain recombines TRBV7-2 with TRBJ1-3; D is unresolved. The germline CDR1 and CDR2 sequences are SGHTA and FQGNSA. The V end was cut by 1 base, the J end by 1 base, with 8 bases between. CDR3 length: 15 residues. CDR3 nucleotides: TGTGCCAGCAGCTTAGATACGGCTTCTGGAAACACCATATATTTT. Translated, it gives CASSLDTASGNTIYF.

Only a few counts were recorded for this clonotype. The rearrangement joins TRBV20-1 to TRBJ2-3; D assignment may be TRBD1 or TRBD2 (5 bases each). CDR1 and CDR2 from the germline V gene are DFQATT and SNEGSKA (reference sequence). V dropped 5 bases and J dropped 2 bases, with 11 bases sitting between them. There are 13 residues in the CDR3. The CDR3 coding sequence is TGCAGTGCTGGGGACGGAGACACAGATACGCAGTATTTT. Its translation is CSAGDGDTDTQYF.

This clonotype was detected many times. The chain combines TRBV15 with TRBJ1-5; tentatively, D is TRBD1 (6 bases). The CDR3 loop spans 16 amino acids. The germline V gene has CDR1 LNHNV and CDR2 YYDKDF (reference sequence). V dropped 4 bases and J dropped 2 bases, with 15 bases sitting between them. DNA of the CDR3: TGTGCCACCAGCAACAACAGGGAACCGGGCAATCAGCCCCAGCATTTT. It encodes CATSNNREPGNQPQHF.

This clonotype was detected a few times. The chain links TRBV29-1 to TRBJ1-1, with a tentative D call TRBD1 (5 bases). CDR1 and CDR2 (germline): SQVTM, ANQGSEA. CDR3 length equals 14 residues. Trimming pared 4 bases from V and 3 bases from J, leaving 15 bases between. The CDR3 DNA reads TGCAGCGTTGCGGGGCGGAATCGGTACACTGAAGCTTTCTTT. Translating it yields CSVAGRNRYTEAFF.

The chain links TRBV20-1 to TRBJ1-4; no definite D call. The CDR3 length is 11 residues. Per the germline V gene, CDR1 is DFQATT and CDR2 is SNEGSKA (reference sequence). CDR3 protein: CGGRLNEKLFF. The CDR3 DNA reads as TGCGGAGGGAGGTTAAATGAAAAACTGTTTTTT.

This clonotype was recorded many times. V is TRBV29-1 and J is TRBJ1-1, with TRBD1 matching 8 bases. V lost 8 bases, J lost 5 bases, and 13 bases stayed unmatched. Germline V gene sequence: CDR1 SQVTM, CDR2 ANQGSEA. This CDR3 spans 14 amino acids. CDR3 DNA sequence: TGCAGCTGTTCCCGTGAGACAGGGGAAACTGAAGCTTTCTTT. The encoded protein is CSCSRETGETEAFF. Full variable domain (rest looked up from reference TRBV29-1 and TRBJ1-1): SAVISQKPSRDICQRGTSLTIQCQVDSQVTMMFWYRQQPGQSLTLIATANQGSEATYESGFVIDKFPISRPNLTFSTLTVSNMSPEDSSIYLCSCSRETGETEAFFGQGTRLTVV.

This clonotype has ten or more counts. V gene TRBV13 combines with J gene TRBJ2-7; the match to TRBD2 covers 11 bases. From germline, CDR1 is PRHDT and CDR2 FYEKMQ (reference sequence). V lost 7 bases to trimming and J lost 6 bases; unmatched junction nucleotides: 8. The CDR3 sequence is 14 residues long. The CDR3 region is CASTHSGRAGEQYF. DNA of the CDR3: TGTGCCAGCACCCATAGCGGGAGGGCGGGCGAGCAGTACTTC.

Ten or more counts support this clonotype. The J gene is TRBJ2-5, the V gene TRBV9; D is possibly TRBD2 (5 bases). Germline V gene lookup returns CDR1 SGDLS and CDR2 YYNGEE. The germline V and J ends were trimmed by 0 bases and 2 bases, with 14 bases remaining between them. This CDR3 is 16 amino acids long. CDR3: CASSVGSGVIQETQYF. The CDR3 DNA follows: TGTGCCAGCAGCGTAGGAAGCGGAGTTATTCAAGAGACCCAGTACTTC.

This clonotype was observed a few times. The chain links TRBV5-6 to TRBJ1-2; D is perhaps TRBD1 (6 bases). The CDR3 runs 14 residues. Trimming shortened V by 4 bases and J by 4 bases, and 14 bases separated the two germline ends. The germline gives CDR1 SGHDT, CDR2 YYEEEE. The DNA of the CDR3 is TGTGCCAGCAGCGCCCAACAGGGCGCCTATGGCTACACCTTC. Translation gives CASSAQQGAYGYTF. The full variable domain, with the rest looked up from reference TRBV5-6 and TRBJ1-2, is DAGVTQSPTHLIKTRGQQVTLRCSPKSGHDTVSWYQQALGQGPQFIFQYYEEEERQRGNFPDRFSGHQFPNYSSELNVNALLLGDSALYLCASSAQQGAYGYTFGSGTRLTVV.

This clonotype was found many times. The chain employs TRBV12-3 or TRBV12-4 and TRBJ2-6; D not certain. Trimming took 5 bases from V and 0 from J, leaving 8 bases between them. The CDR3 has 15 residues. The CDR3 region has the DNA TGTGCCAGCAGTGCCGATGACTCTGGGGCCAACGTCCTGACTTTC. This codes for CASSADDSGANVLTF.

This clonotype has a count of ten or more. The CDR3 region is CSARGDQPEAFF. The DNA for the CDR3 is TGCAGTGCTAGAGGGGACCAGCCTGAAGCTTTCTTT. This chain joins TRBV20-1 and TRBJ1-1; maybe TRBD1 (5 bases). The CDR3 spans 12 residues. Per germline, CDR1 DFQATT and CDR2 SNEGSKA (reference sequence). The V end was cut by 1 base, the J end by 6 bases, with 9 bases between.

This clonotype was detected ten times or more. The J gene is TRBJ2-7, the V gene TRBV7-2, with TRBD2 matching 8 bases. Germline CDR1 SGHTA, CDR2 FQGNSA. V shed 6 bases and J 7 bases; nucleotides not matched to a gene: 8. The CDR3 is 13 amino acids. The CDR3 loop reads CASRRLAMTEQYF. As DNA, the CDR3 is TGTGCCAGCAGAAGACTAGCGATGACTGAGCAGTACTTC.

This clonotype was picked up many times. The chain recombines TRBV11-2 with TRBJ2-3; D not certain. CDR1 is SGHAT, CDR2 FQNNGV, per germline. Trimming took off 6 bases at V and 1 base at J, with 23 bases between the two ends. CDR3 length equals 18 residues. The CDR3 protein is CASRPSSGSRRRTDTQYF. The CDR3 DNA sequence: TGTGCCAGCAGACCATCTAGTGGATCGCGGAGACGCACAGATACGCAGTATTTT.

In its sample, this clonotype was seen a few times. The chain employs TRBV7-2 and TRBJ2-3, with D perhaps matching TRBD1 (5 bases). Trimming removed 6 bases at V and 7 bases at J, with 17 bases between. This CDR3 is built from 14 residues. Germline CDR1 SGHTA, CDR2 FQGNSA. This chain's CDR3 is CASSVSRDVNTQYF. For the CDR3, the DNA is TGTGCCAGCAGTGTTAGCAGGGATGTGAATACGCAGTATTTT.

The sample holds many counts of this clonotype. CDR3 DNA sequence: TGTGCCAGCGTATGGACAGGATTCCCCTACGAGCAGTACTTC. Protein sequence: CASVWTGFPYEQYF. The V and J genes are TRBV28 and TRBJ2-7, with 7 bases lining up with TRBD1. Trimming cost V 8 bases and J 2 bases; bases outside gene matches: 9. From germline, CDR1 is MDHEN and CDR2 SYDVKM. This CDR3 has 14 amino acids.

This clonotype was found many times. The chain combines TRBV20-1 with TRBJ2-7, with 7 bases matching TRBD2. Germline-derived CDR1 and CDR2 are DFQATT and SNEGSKA (reference sequence). V gave up 0 bases and J gave up 6 bases; unmatched junction bases: 8. This CDR3 has 14 residues. Written as DNA, the CDR3 is TGCAGTGCTAGAGATGGCGGGAGAGGGAGCGAGCAGTACTTC. Protein product: CSARDGGRGSEQYF.

The chain carries TRBV7-2 and TRBJ2-3; TRBD1 matches 8 bases. V shed 5 bases, J shed 4 bases, and the junction held 8 bases outside the gene matches. The germline V gene encodes CDR1 SGHTA and CDR2 FQGNSA. There are 15 residues in the CDR3. CDR3 in DNA: TGTGCCAGCAGCCCTCCAGGGGGCAGGGCAGATACGCAGTATTTT. Translated, it gives CASSPPGGRADTQYF.

This clonotype was recorded at least ten times. The chain recombines TRBV18 with TRBJ2-4; 10 nucleotides align to TRBD2. CDR1 and CDR2 (germline): KGHSH, LQKENI. Germline trimming cut 6 bases from V and 5 bases from J; bases unmatched to any gene: 4. CDR3 size: 14 residues. The DNA of the CDR3 is TGTGCCAGCTCTTCTAGCGGGAGCGAAAACATTCAGTACTTC. It yields the protein CASSSSGSENIQYF.

This clonotype has ten or more counts. The chain couples TRBV7-2 to TRBJ1-6; D is uncertain. Trimming pared 1 base from V and 14 bases from J, leaving 9 bases between. The CDR3 sequence is 12 residues long. Germline V gene sequence: CDR1 SGHTA, CDR2 FQGNSA. The CDR3 spells CASSLEDRALHF. The CDR3 bases are TGTGCCAGCAGCTTAGAGGATAGGGCCCTCCACTTT.

The sample holds many counts of this clonotype. J is TRBJ2-2 and V is TRBV12-3 or TRBV12-4, with TRBD2 identical over 9 bases. CDR3 length equals 16 residues. J was trimmed by 4 bases and V by 4 bases; bases with no gene match: 7. CDR3 amino acids: CASSSSGMASTGELFF. DNA of the CDR3: TGTGCCAGCAGTTCTAGCGGGATGGCTTCCACCGGGGAGCTGTTTTTT.

This clonotype was seen a handful of times. The chain recombines TRBV5-4 with TRBJ1-5; 8 nucleotides match TRBD1. The CDR3 runs to 16 residues. The germline gives CDR1 SGHNT, CDR2 YYREEE (reference sequence). V lost 4 bases, J lost 7 bases, and 13 bases stayed unmatched. CDR3 protein: CASSTRDRPTEQPQHF. Written as DNA, the CDR3 is TGTGCCAGCAGCACTAGGGACAGGCCTACGGAACAGCCCCAGCATTTT. Full variable domain (outside the CDR3, taken from reference TRBV5-4 and TRBJ1-5): ETGVTQSPTHLIKTRGQQVTLRCSSQSGHNTVSWYQQALGQGPQFIFQYYREEENGRGNFPPRFSGLQFPNYSSELNVNALELDDSALYLCASSTRDRPTEQPQHFGDGTRLSIL.

V and J are TRBV9 and TRBJ2-1, with TRBD1 identical over 11 bases. CDR3 length: 19 residues. V lost 4 bases and J lost 0; bases outside the gene matches: 12. Per germline, CDR1 SGDLS and CDR2 YYNGEE. The CDR3: CASSPGQGAEPSSYNEQFF. CDR3 bases: TGTGCCAGCAGCCCAGGACAGGGGGCAGAGCCTAGCTCCTACAATGAGCAGTTCTTC.

The chain uses TRBV2 and TRBJ1-1; D not certain. Trimming cost V 8 bases and J 4 bases, with 5 bases left between them. The CDR3 has 10 amino acids. Per the germline V gene, CDR1 is SNHLY and CDR2 is FYNNEI. The CDR3 DNA reads as TGTGCCAGCTTGATCACTGAAGCTTTCTTT. This translates into CASLITEAFF.

This chain connects TRBV20-1 to TRBJ2-5; D unclear. Looked up from germline, CDR1 is DFQATT and CDR2 is SNEGSKA (reference sequence). V was pared by 6 bases and J by 7 bases, with 9 bases between. This CDR3 is 10 amino acids long. CDR3 in DNA: TGCAGTGCGCAGTGTGGGACCCAGTACTTC. The encoded protein is CSAQCGTQYF.

This clonotype was counted between two and nine times. The V and J genes are TRBV2 and TRBJ1-2; TRBD1 is a possible D gene (5 bases). This CDR3 has 15 amino acids. CDR1 and CDR2 (germline): SNHLY, FYNNEI. The germline V and J ends were trimmed by 3 bases and 7 bases, with 18 bases remaining between them. The CDR3 protein is CASSEGPRFWSGYTF. The DNA of the CDR3 is TGTGCCAGCAGTGAGGGACCCCGCTTCTGGAGTGGCTACACCTTC. The full variable domain, completed using reference TRBV2 and TRBJ1-2, is EPEVTQTPSHQVTQMGQEVILRCVPISNHLYFYWYRQILGQKVEFLVSFYNNEISEKSEIFDDQFSVERPDGSNFTLKIRSTKLEDSAMYFCASSEGPRFWSGYTFGSGTRLTVV.

This sequence joins TRBV20-1 and TRBJ2-3; TRBD2 is a possible D gene (7 bases). There are 16 residues in the CDR3. Trimming cost V 3 bases and J 4 bases, with 20 bases left between them. Germline V CDR1 and CDR2: DFQATT, SNEGSKA (reference sequence). This chain's CDR3 is CSASGGGSRIADTQYF. The CDR3, as DNA: TGCAGTGCTAGTGGGGGCGGGAGTAGGATCGCAGATACGCAGTATTTT.

This clonotype occurred many times. This CDR3 is CATQGTGSPLHF. CDR3 nucleotides: TGTGCCACTCAGGGGACCGGGTCACCCCTCCACTTT. The V gene is TRBV10-3, the J gene TRBJ1-6; tentatively, D is TRBD1 (6 bases). The CDR3 has 12 amino acids. V lost 10 bases to trimming and J lost 10 bases, with 14 bases between them. Germline V gives CDR1 ENHRY, CDR2 SYGVKD.